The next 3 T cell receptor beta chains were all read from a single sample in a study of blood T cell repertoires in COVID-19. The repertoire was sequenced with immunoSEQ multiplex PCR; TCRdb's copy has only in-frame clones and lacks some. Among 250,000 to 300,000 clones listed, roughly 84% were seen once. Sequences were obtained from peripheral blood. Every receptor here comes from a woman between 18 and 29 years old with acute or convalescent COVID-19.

The CDR3 region is CASSPPAGAGAYEQYF. The DNA for the CDR3 is TGTGCCAGCAGCCCCCCGGCTGGGGCGGGGGCCTACGAGCAGTACTTC. V usage is TRBV7-9 and J usage is TRBJ2-7, with TRBD2 matching 7 bases. V was pared by 5 bases and J by 2 bases, with 12 bases of the junction left unmatched. The CDR3 covers 16 residues. Germline V gene lookup returns CDR1 SEHNR and CDR2 FQNEAQ (reference sequence).

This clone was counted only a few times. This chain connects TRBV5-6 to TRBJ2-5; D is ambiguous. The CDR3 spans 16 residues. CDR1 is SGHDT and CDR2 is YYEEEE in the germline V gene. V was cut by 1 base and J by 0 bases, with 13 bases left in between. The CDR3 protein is CASSLLTRGDQETQYF. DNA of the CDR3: TGTGCCAGCAGCTTGCTAACCCGCGGCGACCAAGAGACCCAGTACTTC. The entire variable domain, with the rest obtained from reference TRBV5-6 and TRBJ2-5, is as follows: DAGVTQSPTHLIKTRGQQVTLRCSPKSGHDTVSWYQQALGQGPQFIFQYYEEEERQRGNFPDRFSGHQFPNYSSELNVNALLLGDSALYLCASSLLTRGDQETQYFGPGTRLLVL.

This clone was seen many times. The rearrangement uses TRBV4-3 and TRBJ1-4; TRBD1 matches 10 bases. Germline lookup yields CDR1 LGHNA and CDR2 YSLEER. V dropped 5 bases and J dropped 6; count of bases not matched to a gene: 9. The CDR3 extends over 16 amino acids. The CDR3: CASSIQTGTGDEKLFF. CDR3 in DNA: TGCGCCAGCAGCATCCAAACGGGGACAGGGGATGAAAAACTGTTTTTT.